The clone carrying this T cell receptor (beta chain) turned up a few times. Its antigen remains unknown. This sample was taken from a study of cytomegalovirus exposure and HLA in healthy donors. Study background: Earlier, approximately 190 million T cells were analyzed, and over 95 million unique TCR beta sequences were found among them. Study outcomes and limitations: On later analysis, the bulk of CMV-associated TCR beta chains appeared to be HLA-restricted. Immune exposure information available was restricted to CMV serostatus. Listed as cytomegalovirus-associated were 150 or so TCR beta chains.

The CDR3 covers 13 residues. V was shortened by 2 bases and J by 4 bases, with 10 bases between the two germline ends. Germline V lookup: CDR1 SGHNT, CDR2 YYREEE (reference sequence). The PCR ran on 60 Vbeta and 13 Jbeta primers. This table comes from immunoSEQ multiplex PCR, and its TCRdb copy is limited to in-frame clones, with some not included. The sample shows 200,000 or so clones, more than 70% of them seen only once. Input material: PBMCs. The genes are TRBV5-4 and TRBJ2-7; perhaps TRBD1 as D (5 bases). The receptor comes from a boy under 18 in good health and CMV-seronegative. The CDR3 region has the DNA TGTGCCAGCAGCTTCAGGGTAGGGTACGAGCAGTACTTC. It encodes CASSFRVGYEQYF. Full variable domain (outside the CDR3, taken from reference TRBV5-4 and TRBJ2-7): ETGVTQSPTHLIKTRGQQVTLRCSSQSGHNTVSWYQQALGQGPQFIFQYYREEENGRGNFPPRFSGLQFPNYSSELNVNALELDDSALYLCASSFRVGYEQYFGPGTRLTVT.